These 31 T cell receptor beta chains originate from one sample sequenced in a study of T cells in Graves' hyperthyroidism and ophthalmopathy. Regions amplified from RNA transcripts were the TCR beta CDR3 regions. Carried out on the TCR CDR3, a first-round RT-PCR used the HTBI primer set. TCRdb ran MiXCR on the multiplex PCR reads and lists one entry per CDR3 protein. In the table there are 300,000 to 450,000 distinct CDR3 sequences, under 15% of which are singletons. Sequenced input: blood. These receptors were obtained from a woman under 30 with Graves' hyperthyroidism.

This chain uses TRBV19 with TRBJ2-1; D gene ambiguous. Germline CDR1 reads LNHDA; CDR2 reads SQIVND (reference sequence). The germline V and J ends were trimmed by 6 bases and 9 bases, with 9 bases remaining between them. This CDR3 has 11 amino acids. The CDR3 here is CASRISGEQFF. The CDR3 bases are TGTGCCAGTAGGATTTCGGGTGAGCAGTTCTTC.

This clonotype was observed a few times. The CDR3 reads CASSLVGGGVYEQYF. Written as DNA, the CDR3 is TGTGCCAGCAGCTTGGTTGGCGGGGGGGTTTACGAGCAGTACTTC. This sequence joins TRBV11-2 and TRBJ2-7; 9 bases agree with TRBD2. CDR1 is SGHAT and CDR2 is FQNNGV in the germline V gene. Trimming removed 3 bases from V and 4 bases from J; junction bases left unmatched: 7. The CDR3 consists of 15 residues.

The table lists this clonotype with a few counts. A much larger clone sits a single nucleotide away, making a read error possible. This sequence joins TRBV2 and TRBJ2-7, with TRBD2 matching over 10 bases. The CDR3 runs 18 residues. After removal of 6 bases from V and 3 bases from J, the junction contained 17 bases not matched to a gene. The germline V gene has CDR1 SNHLY and CDR2 FYNNEI. The CDR3 loop reads CASSQGISSGGTVYEQYF. The CDR3 DNA follows: TGTGCCAGCAGCCAAGGGATCTCTAGCGGGGGTACCGTCTACGAGCAGTACTTC.

The chain has TRBV19 and TRBJ1-2; tentative D call: TRBD1 (6 bases). The V and J ends lost 10 bases and 8 bases respectively, with 14 bases between them. This CDR3 has 11 amino acids. Germline CDR1 and CDR2: LNHDA and SQIVND (reference sequence). In DNA, the CDR3 is TGTGCCACCACAACAGGGCGCGGCTACACCTTC. Its translation: CATTTGRGYTF. Together with reference TRBV19 and TRBJ1-2, the CDR3 gives the full variable domain: DGGITQSPKYLFRKEGQNVTLSCEQNLNHDAMYWYRQDPGQGLRLIYYSQIVNDFQKGDIAEGYSVSREKKESFPLTVTSAQKNPTAFYLCATTTGRGYTFGSGTRLTVV.

This clonotype was observed many times. The rearrangement joins TRBV7-9 to TRBJ1-2; possibly TRBD1 for D (5 bases). The CDR3 runs to 15 residues. CDR1 and CDR2 (germline): SEHNR, FQNEAQ (reference sequence). Trimming left V 0 bases short and J 2 bases short, with 10 bases between. In DNA, the CDR3 is TGTGCCAGCAGCTTAGCGGCAGGGTCCAACTATGGCTACACCTTC. Protein: CASSLAAGSNYGYTF.

This clonotype came up many times. The chain links TRBV27 to TRBJ2-1, with 15 bases identical to TRBD2. The CDR3 covers 15 residues. J lost 12 bases, V lost 4 bases, and 7 bases had no gene match. From germline, CDR1 is MNHEY and CDR2 SMNVEV (reference sequence). CDR3 in DNA: TGTGCCAGCAGTTCAGGGACTAGCGGGGGGACAGGGCAGTTCTTC. It translates to CASSSGTSGGTGQFF.

The table lists this clonotype with many counts. The CDR3 is CASSVAQGPMNTEAFF. DNA for the CDR3: TGTGCCAGCAGCGTAGCTCAGGGGCCAATGAACACTGAAGCTTTCTTT. The chain uses TRBV9 and TRBJ1-1, with D tentatively TRBD1 (6 bases). The CDR3 has 16 amino acids. Per the germline V gene, CDR1 is SGDLS and CDR2 is YYNGEE. V was cut by 0 bases and J by 0 bases, with 12 bases left in between.

The chain joins TRBV4-1 to TRBJ2-7; D possibly corresponds to TRBD1 (6 bases). Germline CDR1 and CDR2: MGHRA and YSYEKL. The CDR3 length is 13 residues. Trimming removed 4 bases from V and 6 bases from J, with 13 bases in between. The CDR3 here is CASSPSRTAEQYF. Written as DNA, the CDR3 is TGCGCCAGCAGCCCAAGTAGGACAGCCGAGCAGTACTTC.

The table lists this clonotype with many counts. The gene calls are TRBV5-6 and TRBJ2-3; tentatively, D is TRBD1 (6 bases). This CDR3 comprises 15 residues. The V end lost 6 bases, the J end lost 2 bases, and 16 bases lay between the germline ends. The germline V gene encodes CDR1 SGHDT and CDR2 YYEEEE. DNA for the CDR3: TGTGCCAGCAACCGTCGGACAGAGTACACAGATACGCAGTATTTT. Amino acids: CASNRRTEYTDTQYF.

This clonotype was counted between two and nine times. The genes are TRBV20-1 and TRBJ1-1; D perhaps matches TRBD1 (6 bases). This CDR3 contains 12 residues. Per the germline V gene, CDR1 is DFQATT and CDR2 is SNEGSKA (reference sequence). V was trimmed by 6 bases and J by 1 base, leaving 9 bases between them. CDR3 in DNA: TGCAGTGCGACGGGACAGAACACTGAAGCTTTCTTT. Amino acids: CSATGQNTEAFF.

The genes are TRBV18 and TRBJ1-3; the D is unclear. This CDR3 comprises 16 residues. With 3 bases removed from V and 0 bases from J, the gap between germline ends came to 12 bases. Per the germline V gene, CDR1 is KGHSH and CDR2 is LQKENI. The CDR3 sequence: CASSPSSASSGNTIYF. CDR3 nucleotides: TGTGCCAGCTCACCCTCTTCGGCCAGCTCTGGAAACACCATATATTTT.

Regarding this clonotype: A read error is possible here, since a much larger clone lies one base away. This chain links TRBV28 with TRBJ2-3, with D tentatively TRBD2 (5 bases). The V end was cut by 7 bases, the J end by 6 bases, with 17 bases between. This CDR3 spans 14 amino acids. Germline loops: CDR1 MDHEN, CDR2 SYDVKM. Here the CDR3 reads CASTEGSVRDTQYF. The CDR3, as DNA: TGTGCCAGCACTGAGGGTAGCGTTAGGGATACGCAGTATTTT.

This clonotype was seen many times. The chain employs TRBV7-8 and TRBJ2-7; D perhaps matches TRBD1 (5 bases). Trimming cost V 1 base and J 0 bases, with 10 bases left between them. This CDR3 comprises 15 residues. From germline, CDR1 is SGHVS and CDR2 FQNEAQ. The chain's CDR3 is CASSLEGILSYEQYF. As DNA, the CDR3 is TGTGCCAGCAGCTTAGAGGGGATACTCTCCTACGAGCAGTACTTC. The full variable domain, its missing parts supplied by reference TRBV7-8 and TRBJ2-7, is GAGVSQSPRYKVAKRGQDVALRCDPISGHVSLFWYQQALGQGPEFLTYFQNEAQLDKSGLPSDRFFAERPEGSVSTLKIQRTQQEDSAVYLCASSLEGILSYEQYFGPGTRLTVT.

This clonotype was observed a few times. V gene TRBV4-3 combines with J gene TRBJ2-1; TRBD2 matches 10 bases. CDR3 length: 17 amino acids. Losses at the gene ends were 3 bases for V and 7 bases for J; bases not matched to a gene: 12. In germline, CDR1 is LGHNA, CDR2 YSLEER. The CDR3 protein is CASSHQGASGRRNEQFF. The CDR3 bases are TGCGCCAGCAGCCATCAGGGGGCTAGCGGGAGAAGAAATGAGCAGTTCTTC.

V usage is TRBV19 and J usage is TRBJ2-2; no clear D gene. The length of the CDR3 is 12 residues. V lost 7 bases and J lost 3, with 6 bases in between. The V gene's germline CDR1 is LNHDA and CDR2 SQIVND (reference sequence). The CDR3 region has the DNA TGTGCCAGTACAGCTTACACCGGGGAGCTGTTTTTT. It specifies CASTAYTGELFF.

This clonotype was detected ten times or more. V usage is TRBV24-1 and J usage is TRBJ1-5; 11 bases fit TRBD1. Trimming removed 10 bases from V and 6 bases from J; junction bases left unmatched: 4. CDR3 length: 13 residues. CDR1 and CDR2 from the germline V gene are KGHDR and SFDVKD. CDR3 nucleotide sequence: TGTGCCACGGGACAGGGGGGCGCTCAGCCCCAGCATTTT. As protein: CATGQGGAQPQHF.

With regard to this clonotype: This could be a read error, since a much larger clone is one nucleotide away. The rearrangement uses TRBV4-2 and TRBJ2-1; D not resolved. Looked up from germline, CDR1 is LGHNA and CDR2 is YNFKEQ. V lost 5 bases, J lost 6 bases, and 14 bases lay in between. This CDR3 is built from 14 residues. Here the CDR3 DNA reads TGTGCCAGCAGCGGTTTTACCATGGGCAATGAGCAGTTCTTC. Its protein product is CASSGFTMGNEQFF.

This clonotype appeared many times. The chain employs TRBV27 and TRBJ2-7, with D uncertain. The CDR3 consists of 15 residues. Germline CDR1 is MNHEY and CDR2 is SMNVEV (reference sequence). V was clipped by 4 bases and J by 4 bases, with 17 bases between them. The CDR3 loop reads CASSSPLRGWYEQYF. CDR3 nucleotides: TGTGCCAGCAGTTCCCCCCTCCGAGGTTGGTACGAGCAGTACTTC.

This clonotype appeared a few times. The chain recombines TRBV19 with TRBJ2-2; D is uncertain. Germline CDR1 and CDR2: LNHDA and SQIVND (reference sequence). The V end lost 7 bases, the J end lost 0 bases, and 18 bases lay between the germline ends. CDR3 length: 17 amino acids. The CDR3 DNA follows: TGTGCCAGTACCAATTCCCCGTCTACAGCGAACACCGGGGAGCTGTTTTTT. It encodes CASTNSPSTANTGELFF.

This clonotype was found many times. V and J are TRBV7-2 and TRBJ2-3; TRBD2 matches 7 bases. Germline values: CDR1 SGHTA, CDR2 FQGNSA. The V segment lost 5 bases and the J segment 1 base; nucleotides outside the gene matches: 6. This CDR3 spans 15 amino acids. CDR3 residues: CASSRDYGGTDTQYF. CDR3 nucleotide sequence: TGTGCCAGCAGCAGGGACTATGGGGGCACAGATACGCAGTATTTT.

This clonotype was seen more than once but under ten times. The gene calls are TRBV19 and TRBJ2-7; 7 nucleotides line up with TRBD2. Germline-derived CDR1 and CDR2 are LNHDA and SQIVND (reference sequence). The CDR3 consists of 15 residues. The ends lost 4 bases at V and 3 bases at J; junction bases unmatched: 9. As DNA, the CDR3 is TGTGCCAGTAGTACCGCCGAAGCGGGAAACTACGAGCAGTACTTC. It translates to CASSTAEAGNYEQYF.

The chain combines TRBV7-9 with TRBJ1-6, with D maybe TRBD1 (5 bases). Germline lookup yields CDR1 SEHNR and CDR2 FQNEAQ (reference sequence). The CDR3 contains 13 residues. V lost 8 bases and J 7 bases, leaving 12 bases between the germline ends. This CDR3 is CASRRDGNSPLHF. The CDR3 DNA reads TGTGCCAGCCGCCGGGACGGAAATTCACCCCTCCACTTT.

Of note for this clonotype: A read error is possible here, since a much larger clone lies one base away. The V and J genes are TRBV29-1 and TRBJ2-7; TRBD2 is a possible D gene (6 bases). Germline V CDR1 and CDR2: SQVTM, ANQGSEA. This CDR3 is built from 14 residues. CDR3 sequence (DNA): TGCAGCGTTGTTAGGCGGGATCTAAACTACGGGCAGTACTTC. This translates into CSVVRRDLNYGQYF.

The sample holds many counts of this clonotype. This chain links TRBV2 with TRBJ1-5; 9 nucleotides agree with TRBD1. J was trimmed by 7 bases and V by 7 bases; bases with no gene match: 5. Germline CDR1 is SNHLY and CDR2 is FYNNEI. The CDR3 runs 13 residues. CDR3 loop: CASNRDREQPQHF. CDR3 DNA: TGTGCCAGCAACAGGGACAGGGAACAGCCCCAGCATTTT. Variable domain in full (rest from reference TRBV2 and TRBJ1-5): EPEVTQTPSHQVTQMGQEVILRCVPISNHLYFYWYRQILGQKVEFLVSFYNNEISEKSEIFDDQFSVERPDGSNFTLKIRSTKLEDSAMYFCASNRDREQPQHFGDGTRLSIL.

This clonotype was observed many times. The CDR3 loop reads CASSQATSGRSTTQYF. CDR3 nucleotides: TGTGCCAGCAGCCAAGCGACTAGCGGGAGGAGCACTACGCAGTATTTT. The chain employs TRBV3-1 and TRBJ2-3, with TRBD2 matching 13 bases. CDR1 is LGHDT, CDR2 YNNKEL, per germline (reference sequence). This CDR3 comprises 16 residues. With V trimmed by 1 base and J by 8 bases, 6 bases remained unmatched.

This clonotype appeared many times. The chain couples TRBV20-1 to TRBJ2-5, with D uncertain. The CDR3 length is 13 residues. The V end was cut by 2 bases, the J end by 3 bases, with 10 bases between. CDR1 is DFQATT, CDR2 SNEGSKA, per germline (reference sequence). The CDR3 protein is CSARPDGEETQYF. As DNA, the CDR3 is TGCAGTGCTAGACCGGACGGCGAAGAGACCCAGTACTTC.

The CDR3 loop reads CASSDRGPSTDTQYF. CDR3 bases: TGTGCCAGCAGTGATCGCGGCCCTAGCACAGATACGCAGTATTTT. The rearrangement uses TRBV2 and TRBJ2-3; no firm D call. This CDR3 is 15 amino acids long. V lost 3 bases, J lost 0 bases, and 10 bases lay in between. Germline V lookup: CDR1 SNHLY, CDR2 FYNNEI.

This clonotype has ten or more counts. The V call is TRBV7-6, the J call TRBJ2-7; D is unclear. This CDR3 has 14 amino acids. V was shortened by 2 bases and J by 4 bases, with 12 bases between the two germline ends. CDR1 SGHVS and CDR2 FNYEAQ come from the germline V gene. The CDR3 region is CASSLFERMYEQYF. The CDR3 DNA follows: TGTGCCAGCAGCTTATTCGAACGGATGTACGAGCAGTACTTC.

This clonotype was detected ten times or more. The chain links TRBV6-2 or TRBV6-3 to TRBJ2-7; 9 bases fit TRBD1. This CDR3 is 14 amino acids long. The germline V gene has CDR1 MNHEY and CDR2 SVGEGT. V shed 7 bases and J 6 bases; nucleotides not matched to a gene: 10. In nucleotides, the CDR3 is TGTGCCAGCACCGACACAGGGGGCGTGGGCGAGCAGTACTTC. Amino acid sequence: CASTDTGGVGEQYF.

This clonotype was picked up many times. The gene calls are TRBV6-1 and TRBJ1-1, with unresolved D. Trimming pared 7 bases from V and 5 bases from J, leaving 20 bases between. Germline assignment: CDR1 MNHNS and CDR2 SASEGT. The CDR3 is 15 amino acids. In DNA form, the CDR3 reads TGTGCCAGCACCCGATTATCGACGGACGCTACTGAAGCTTTCTTT. Translated, it gives CASTRLSTDATEAFF.

This clonotype was counted between two and nine times. The rearrangement uses TRBV12-3 or TRBV12-4 and TRBJ2-1, with D uncertain. V shed 2 bases and J shed 7 bases, with 12 bases lying between them. This CDR3 spans 14 amino acids. The CDR3, as DNA: TGTGCCAGCAGTTTATTGGACCCGTTTAATGAGCAGTTCTTC. It is translated as CASSLLDPFNEQFF.